The clone carrying this T cell receptor (beta chain) came up many times. Its antigen is undetermined. The CDR3 spans 15 residues. CDR1 and CDR2 (germline): SGHTA, FQGNSA. J gave up 4 bases and V 6 bases, and 4 bases lay outside the gene matches. This record belongs to a study of T cell repertoires in cytomegalovirus infection. Across the study: It was the public TCR beta signatures that indicated both CMV infection and matching HLA type.

TCRdb reprocessed the reads with MiXCR, giving one entry per CDR3 protein. The sample lists about 150,000 distinct CDR3 sequences, about a quarter occurring once. Broader study findings: Cumulative public TCR beta family frequency identified CMV carriers with the relevant HLA. HLA-C-restricted CMV-specific TCR beta clonotypes were dominant in the ex vivo response.

The chain links TRBV7-2 to TRBJ2-3; 13 positions agree with TRBD2. Material for sequencing was PBMCs. This TCR was recovered from a human donor in good health (CMV status not recorded). Some clones in this sample may be carry-over from other donors' samples. The CDR3 loop reads CASRRLAGGPDTQYF. CDR3 nucleotides: TGTGCCAGCAGGCGACTAGCGGGGGGCCCAGATACGCAGTATTTT.